This T cell receptor (beta chain) was observed in a study of cytomegalovirus exposure and HLA in healthy donors. The PCR was carried out with 60 Vbeta primers and 13 Jbeta primers. Clones were sequenced by immunoSEQ multiplex PCR, and TCRdb holds only the in-frame ones, with some missing. The repertoire consists of 150,000 to 200,000 clones, with under 80% occurring once and the leading ten covering about 1.4%. The sequence was obtained from a woman aged 30 to 39 in good health and CMV-seronegative. Specimen: PBMCs.

The CDR3 DNA is TGTGCCAGCAGCTTGGTAGCAGGGGGATACAATGAGCAGTTCTTC. The encoded protein is CASSLVAGGYNEQFF. This chain links TRBV5-6 with TRBJ2-1, with TRBD1 matching over 7 bases. The J segment lost 4 bases and the V segment lost 0 bases, leaving 4 bases of the junction unmatched. The CDR3 is 15 amino acids. Per the germline V gene, CDR1 is SGHDT and CDR2 is YYEEEE.